There are a few counts of the clone carrying this T cell receptor (beta chain). This record comes from a study of spatial heterogeneity in lung cancer. Time point noted: sample taken at primary tumor resection. In each case, whole RNA from tumor, nontumor lung or frozen PBMC was sequenced unsorted. A distinct unique molecular identifier was carried by each TCR cDNA molecule. TCRdb re-derived calls from the 5' RACE reads in MiXCR, one entry per CDR3 protein. This table holds more than 60,000 distinct CDR3 sequences, roughly 8% found once. The sequence was collected from a male donor with early-stage non-small cell lung cancer. This specimen was PBMCs, taken at surgery.

The CDR3 DNA reads as TGTGCCAGCAGTGAAGAGTATGGCCGAGAGCAGTTCTTC. Translating it yields CASSEEYGREQFF. The rearrangement uses TRBV2 and TRBJ2-1; no clear D. The V end was cut by 1 base, the J end by 10 bases, with 11 bases between. Germline-derived CDR1 and CDR2 are SNHLY and FYNNEI. The CDR3 runs to 13 residues.